This T cell receptor beta chain was captured by sequencing in a study of control samples from healthy donors and cancer patients. Assay used: immunoSEQ multiplex PCR; TCRdb lists only in-frame clones, some missing. Among some 150,000 clones listed, approximately 93% were seen once. Germline assignment: CDR1 SGDLS and CDR2 YYNGEE. Trimming removed 0 bases at V and 5 bases at J, with 8 bases between. The CDR3 has 13 amino acids. Specimen: blood. The clonotype was recovered from a man aged 40-49 years in good health. The rearrangement joins TRBV9 to TRBJ2-5; maybe TRBD2 (5 bases). CDR3 sequence (DNA): TGTGCCAGCAGCGTAGTGGGGAGTGAGACCCAGTACTTC. Protein product: CASSVVGSETQYF.